What follows are 13 T cell receptor beta chains derived from one specimen sequenced in a study of preoperative IRX-2 immunotherapy in early breast cancer. The treatment here: preoperative locoregional IRX-2 cytokine immunotherapy. Assay: immunoSEQ multiplex PCR; the TCRdb copy retains only in-frame clones and omits some. This table holds 25,000 to 30,000 clones, about 79% found once. The sample was taken from a patient treated with IRX-2 immunotherapy. These receptors originate from a human donor with breast cancer.

The chain combines TRBV11-3 with TRBJ2-4, with D uncertain. V was pared by 4 bases and J by 1 base, with 8 bases between. This CDR3 is 14 amino acids long. Germline CDR1 is SGHNT and CDR2 is YENEEA. CDR3 nucleotides: TGTGCCAGCAGCTCTGTTCCTGCCAAAAACATTCAGTACTTC. Protein: CASSSVPAKNIQYF.

This chain joins TRBV28 and TRBJ2-5, with D unresolved. Germline CDR1 and CDR2: MDHEN and SYDVKM. The CDR3 is 12 amino acids. V was clipped by 7 bases and J by 4 bases, with 10 bases between them. DNA of the CDR3: TGTGCCAGCAAAGGCTCCCCAGAGACCCAGTACTTC. The encoded protein is CASKGSPETQYF.

The chain joins TRBV6-8 to TRBJ1-3, with D uncertain. Germline CDR1 is MNHGY and CDR2 is SAAAGT. The CDR3 totals 13 residues. V lost 5 bases and J 1 base, leaving 6 bases between the germline ends. The CDR3 spells CASSTSSGNTIYF. The CDR3 coding sequence is TGTGCCAGCAGTACCTCTTCTGGAAACACCATATATTTT.

This clone appeared a few times. As DNA, the CDR3 is TGTGCCAGCAGTTACGACAGGTCCTCTGGGGCCAACGTCCTGACTTTC. Protein product: CASSYDRSSGANVLTF. The chain combines TRBV6-8 with TRBJ2-6; perhaps TRBD1 as D (6 bases). The CDR3 has 16 amino acids. The V end was cut by 2 bases, the J end by 0 bases, with 8 bases between. Germline values: CDR1 MNHGY, CDR2 SAAAGT.

The chain's CDR3 is CASNIGTVNQPQHF. The DNA for the CDR3 is TGTGCCAGCAATATCGGGACAGTTAATCAGCCCCAGCATTTT. This rearrangement joins TRBV28 to TRBJ1-5, with 7 bases fitting TRBD1. The CDR3 contains 14 residues. J was trimmed by 4 bases and V by 7 bases; bases with no gene match: 7. Germline CDR1 MDHEN, CDR2 SYDVKM.

V gene TRBV15 combines with J gene TRBJ2-1; TRBD1 or TRBD2 may be the D gene (7 bases each). Trimming left V 4 bases short and J 6 bases short, with 16 bases between. The CDR3 loop spans 15 amino acids. Looked up from germline, CDR1 is LNHNV and CDR2 is YYDKDF (reference sequence). The CDR3 sequence is CATSTGGGSVNEQFF. The CDR3 DNA reads TGTGCCACCAGCACAGGGGGGGGGTCCGTCAATGAGCAGTTCTTC.

This chain connects TRBV28 to TRBJ1-4; 8 bases align to TRBD1. Looked up from germline, CDR1 is MDHEN and CDR2 is SYDVKM. This CDR3 is 15 amino acids long. With 3 bases clipped from V and 8 bases from J, the junction kept 8 bases outside the gene matches. This chain's CDR3 is CASSFPPTGVEKLFF. The CDR3 DNA sequence: TGTGCCAGCAGTTTTCCCCCGACAGGGGTGGAAAAACTGTTTTTT.

The V and J genes are TRBV23-1 and TRBJ1-2; D not resolved. TRBV23-1 qualifies as an ORF whose function is uncertain. V was shortened by 6 bases and J by 4 bases, with 15 bases between the two germline ends. This CDR3 has 14 residues. CDR3 sequence (DNA): TGCGCCAGCAGCCAAGTTAACCTTGCCTATGGCTACACCTTC. Translating it yields CASSQVNLAYGYTF.

With regard to this clone: One end of the junction is discordant with germline, which a read error may explain. The V and J genes are TRBV18 and TRBJ1-2; no clear D gene. Germline CDR1 is KGHSH and CDR2 is LQKENI. CDR3 size: 15 residues. The CDR3 region is CASLPKTGTNYGYTF. The CDR3 nucleotides read TGTGCCAGCTTACCAAAAACGGGAACTAACTATGGCTACACCTTC.

The chain employs TRBV7-4 and TRBJ2-3; D is possibly TRBD2 (6 bases). There are 16 residues in the CDR3. V shed 2 bases and J shed 9 bases, with 21 bases lying between them. Germline V lookup: CDR1 SGHVT, CDR2 SQSDAQ. The CDR3 loop is CASSLSGARREGTQYF. Written as DNA, the CDR3 is TGTGCCAGCAGCTTAAGCGGCGCTAGGCGGGAAGGAACGCAGTATTTT. Using reference TRBV7-4 and TRBJ2-3 for the parts outside the CDR3, the full variable domain is GAGVSQSPRYKVAKRGRDVALRCDSISGHVTLYWYRQTLGQGSEVLTYSQSDAQRDKSGRPSGRFSAERPERSVSTLKIQRTEQGDSAVYLCASSLSGARREGTQYFGPGTRLTVL.

The chain joins TRBV11-3 to TRBJ1-1; TRBD1 is a possible D gene (6 bases). Trimming removed 4 bases from V and 1 base from J, with 16 bases in between. The CDR3 loop spans 16 amino acids. In germline, CDR1 is SGHNT, CDR2 YENEEA. The chain's CDR3 is CASSSEAPTGNTEAFF. CDR3 in DNA: TGTGCCAGCAGCTCCGAAGCCCCGACAGGGAACACTGAAGCTTTCTTT.

This clone has only a few counts. The rearrangement links TRBV30 to TRBJ1-6; D is uncertain. Trimming pared 5 bases from V and 9 bases from J, leaving 8 bases between. Germline values: CDR1 GTSNPN, CDR2 SVGIG (reference sequence). The CDR3 extends over 11 amino acids. CDR3 sequence reads: CAWAVGSPLHF. As DNA, the CDR3 is TGTGCCTGGGCAGTTGGTTCACCCCTCCACTTT.

This sequence joins TRBV5-1 and TRBJ2-3; possibly TRBD2 for D (6 bases). V shed 7 bases and J shed 4 bases, with 16 bases lying between them. The CDR3 covers 14 residues. CDR1 is SGHRS, CDR2 YFSETQ, per germline. CDR3 DNA: TGCGCCAGCCTCGTAACGGGGGAGCCAGATACGCAGTATTTT. It translates to CASLVTGEPDTQYF. Looking up the rest from reference TRBV5-1 and TRBJ2-3 gives the full variable domain: KAGVTQTPRYLIKTRGQQVTLSCSPISGHRSVSWYQQTPGQGLQFLFEYFSETQRNKGNFPGRFSGRQFSNSRSEMNVSTLELGDSALYLCASLVTGEPDTQYFGPGTRLTVL.